These 14 T cell receptor beta chains were all obtained from the same sample, sequenced in a study of T cell changes during pregnancy in multiple sclerosis. Sequencing was performed with immunoSEQ multiplex PCR; in TCRdb, only in-frame clones are kept and a portion is missing. The data contain tens of thousands of clones, around 94% of them singletons. The sequences come from peripheral blood, collected in the third trimester of pregnancy. The receptors stem from a female donor in good health, enrolled as a control in a pregnancy study.

The J gene is TRBJ2-7, the V gene TRBV7-9; 11 nucleotides line up with TRBD2. CDR1 SEHNR and CDR2 FQNEAQ come from the germline V gene (reference sequence). The CDR3 runs to 16 residues. Trimming removed 5 bases from V and 0 bases from J; junction bases left unmatched: 6. For the CDR3, the DNA is TGTGCCAGCAGCATGTATAGCGGGGGGGCCTCCTACGAGCAGTACTTC. Residues: CASSMYSGGASYEQYF.

V is TRBV7-9 and J is TRBJ2-1, with 10 bases lining up with TRBD2. The length of the CDR3 is 15 residues. The V and J ends lost 5 bases and 9 bases, in that order; junction bases with no gene match: 10. Germline CDR1 SEHNR, CDR2 FQNEAQ (reference sequence). The CDR3 region has the DNA TGTGCCAGCAGCCCCTCGGGAGCGGGGGGGGGTGAGCAGTTCTTC. Translation gives CASSPSGAGGGEQFF.

The V gene is TRBV21-1, the J gene TRBJ2-7; TRBD1 reflects the table's D call only, with no check against the DNA. TRBV21-1 is classified as a pseudogene. The CDR3 covers 16 residues. In nucleotides, the CDR3 is TGTGCCAGCAGCAAAGCCCGGGACATTTACTCCTACGAGCAGTACTTC. It specifies CASSKARDIYSYEQYF.

The chain couples TRBV19 to TRBJ1-1; 7 bases fit TRBD1. This CDR3 comprises 13 residues. Trimming took 8 bases from V and 0 from J; bases not matched to a gene: 3. Germline CDR1 LNHDA, CDR2 SQIVND (reference sequence). The CDR3 is CASRDSLNTEAFF. The CDR3 bases are TGTGCCAGTCGGGACAGCTTGAACACTGAAGCTTTCTTT.

J is TRBJ2-1 and V is TRBV7-9, with 13 bases aligning to TRBD2. V shed 5 bases, J shed 8 bases, and the junction held 12 bases outside the gene matches. There are 17 residues in the CDR3. Germline CDR1 is SEHNR and CDR2 is FQNEAQ (reference sequence). CDR3 region: CASSPGTSGTRGDEQFF. Written as DNA, the CDR3 is TGTGCCAGCAGCCCCGGGACTAGCGGGACCCGTGGGGATGAGCAGTTCTTC.

The chain links TRBV5-1 to TRBJ2-2, with 9 bases aligning to TRBD2. There are 16 residues in the CDR3. Germline assignment: CDR1 SGHRS and CDR2 YFSETQ. Germline trimming cut 0 bases from V and 7 bases from J; bases unmatched to any gene: 7. The CDR3 nucleotides are TGCGCCAGCAGCTTGGTGGCGGGAGGGCCGATCGGGGAGCTGTTTTTT. Translated: CASSLVAGGPIGELFF.

This clone was seen just once. The chain carries TRBV6-6 and TRBJ1-1, with D tentatively TRBD1 (6 bases). Germline V gene data show CDR1 as MNHNY and CDR2 as SVGAGI (reference sequence). The V end lost 5 bases, the J end lost 5 bases, and 12 bases lay between the germline ends. The CDR3 is 13 residues long. The CDR3 bases are TGTGCCAGCAGTACACAGGGAGGGACTGAAGCTTTCTTT. Encoded protein: CASSTQGGTEAFF.

This chain uses TRBV25-1 with TRBJ1-1; D unclear. Trimming left V 1 base short and J 7 bases short, with 7 bases between. Germline CDR1 reads MGHDK; CDR2 reads SYGVNS. This CDR3 is built from 12 residues. The CDR3 DNA sequence: TGTGCCAGCAGTGAATTGGGCAGTGAAGCTTTCTTT. Translation gives CASSELGSEAFF.

This rearrangement joins TRBV4-3 to TRBJ1-6; unclear D gene. The CDR3 spans 18 residues. Germline CDR1 LGHNA, CDR2 YSLEER. The V end lost 2 bases, the J end lost 4 bases, and 18 bases lay between the germline ends. CDR3: CASSQYLGGESYNSPLHF. In DNA, the CDR3 is TGCGCCAGCAGCCAATACCTGGGAGGAGAAAGTTATAATTCACCCCTCCACTTT.

This chain links TRBV7-2 with TRBJ2-1, with TRBD1 matching over 7 bases. The length of the CDR3 is 12 residues. Per germline, CDR1 SGHTA and CDR2 FQGNSA. The trim removed 5 bases at V and 8 bases at J, leaving 3 bases unmatched. The CDR3 DNA reads TGTGCCAGCAGCCAACAGGGGCATGAGCAGTTCTTC. Translating gives CASSQQGHEQFF.

The chain employs TRBV6-1 and TRBJ2-3; possibly TRBD1 for D (6 bases). Between the trimmed V and J ends, which lost 3 bases and 0 bases, there was a span of 10 bases. Germline CDR1 is MNHNS and CDR2 is SASEGT. The CDR3 is 15 amino acids. As DNA, the CDR3 is TGTGCCAGCAGTGACCAGGGGTATAGCACAGATACGCAGTATTTT. It codes for CASSDQGYSTDTQYF.

This chain connects TRBV7-2 to TRBJ1-2, with TRBD1 matching over 9 bases. V shed 3 bases and J 4 bases; nucleotides not matched to a gene: 0. Germline V gene data show CDR1 as SGHTA and CDR2 as FQGNSA. The CDR3 sequence is 13 residues long. CDR3 in amino acids: CASSLTGGYGYTF. CDR3 nucleotide sequence: TGTGCCAGCAGCTTGACAGGGGGCTATGGCTACACCTTC.

The chain combines TRBV9 with TRBJ2-7, with a tentative D call TRBD1 (5 bases). CDR1 and CDR2 (germline): SGDLS, YYNGEE. V lost 0 bases, J lost 2 bases, and 12 bases lay in between. CDR3 size: 15 residues. The CDR3 reads CASSVEGAPPYEQYF. CDR3 nucleotide sequence: TGTGCCAGCAGCGTAGAAGGGGCCCCCCCCTACGAGCAGTACTTC.

The genes are TRBV30 and TRBJ2-7, with 10 bases aligning to TRBD2. Germline lookup yields CDR1 GTSNPN and CDR2 SVGIG (reference sequence). The CDR3 covers 13 residues. After removal of 3 bases from V and 5 bases from J, the junction contained 4 bases not matched to a gene. CDR3 protein: CAWRLAGVNEQYF. The CDR3 DNA sequence: TGTGCCTGGAGGCTAGCGGGAGTCAACGAGCAGTACTTC.